The source of this TCR beta chain is a study of blood T cell repertoires in COVID-19. Study details: Samples came from the United States, Italy and Spain, spanning acute and convalescent COVID-19. T cells, B-cell-depleted T cells, or PBMCs provided the cDNA or gDNA that served as material.

Per the study methods: Nucleated cell number was recorded as an estimate derived from reference gene primer amplification. The data were produced by immunoSEQ multiplex PCR, yet TCRdb's version contains in-frame clones alone and is incomplete. V and J calls and clone size are given by that table; D and trimming were obtained from the DNA. The profile covers over 50,000 clones, with approximately 87% appearing a single time and about 6.3% taken by the ten largest. The CDR3 runs 13 residues. CDR1 SGHTS and CDR2 YDEGEE come from the germline V gene. After removal of 2 bases from V and 7 bases from J, the junction contained 3 bases not matched to a gene.

Sample: peripheral blood. The TCR was taken from a man aged 60 to 75 with acute or convalescent COVID-19. The chain employs TRBV5-8 and TRBJ1-2, with TRBD1 matching over 9 bases. CDR3 in amino acids: CASSLRQGGGYTF. As DNA, the CDR3 is TGTGCCAGCAGCTTAAGACAGGGGGGTGGCTACACCTTC.